The sequence of this T cell receptor beta chain was determined in a study of neurological immune-mediated disorders. Study at large: Among roughly 34 multiple sclerosis patients, roughly 30 were relapsing-remitting and 3 were secondary progressive. General study findings and limits: TCR-beta repertoires seemed private in all groups, with no expanded CDR3 amino acid sequences shared.

The authors made cDNA by 5'RACE with 10-nucleotide random UMIs. TCRdb independently ran MiXCR on the 5' RACE reads; one entry per CDR3 protein. The sample contains tens of thousands of distinct CDR3 sequences, 2.5% to 3% of which appear only once. This clonotype was detected many times. Its specificity is not known. From 2 million PBMCs stored at -80 C, the unsorted libraries were generated. The sequence was collected from a woman between 25 and 40 years old with multiple sclerosis. The specimen was PBMCs.

The CDR3 reads CASSLSYTEAFF. DNA for the CDR3: TGTGCCAGCAGCTTATCCTACACTGAAGCTTTCTTT. The J gene is TRBJ1-1, the V gene TRBV7-8; unclear D gene. Germline V CDR1 and CDR2: SGHVS, FQNEAQ. This CDR3 has 12 residues. Trimming cost V 2 bases and J 3 bases, with 4 bases left between them.